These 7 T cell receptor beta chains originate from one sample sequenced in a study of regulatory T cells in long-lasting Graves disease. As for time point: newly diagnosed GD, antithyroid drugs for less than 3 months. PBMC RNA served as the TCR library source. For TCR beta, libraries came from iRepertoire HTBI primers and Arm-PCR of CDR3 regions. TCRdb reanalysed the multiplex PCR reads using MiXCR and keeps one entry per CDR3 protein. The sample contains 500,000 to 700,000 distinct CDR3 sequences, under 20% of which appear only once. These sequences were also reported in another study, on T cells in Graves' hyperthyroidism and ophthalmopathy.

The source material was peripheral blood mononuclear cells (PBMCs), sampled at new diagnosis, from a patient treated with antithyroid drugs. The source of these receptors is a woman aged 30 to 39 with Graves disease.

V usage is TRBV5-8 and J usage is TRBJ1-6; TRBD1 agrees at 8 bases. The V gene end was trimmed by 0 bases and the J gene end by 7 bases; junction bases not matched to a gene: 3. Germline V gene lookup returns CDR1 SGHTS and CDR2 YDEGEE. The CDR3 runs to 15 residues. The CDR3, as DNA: TGTGCCAGCAGCTTGGTCTGGACAGGGAATTCACCCCTCCACTTT. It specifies CASSLVWTGNSPLHF.

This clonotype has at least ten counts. CDR3 DNA sequence: TGTGCCAGCAGCTTTCTCCCTGCGGGGGTTAGCACAGATACGCAGTATTTT. It is translated as CASSFLPAGVSTDTQYF. The chain employs TRBV7-2 and TRBJ2-3; 7 positions agree with TRBD2. Germline loops: CDR1 SGHTA, CDR2 FQGNSA. V lost 3 bases to trimming and J lost 0 bases; unmatched junction nucleotides: 9. The CDR3 runs to 17 residues.

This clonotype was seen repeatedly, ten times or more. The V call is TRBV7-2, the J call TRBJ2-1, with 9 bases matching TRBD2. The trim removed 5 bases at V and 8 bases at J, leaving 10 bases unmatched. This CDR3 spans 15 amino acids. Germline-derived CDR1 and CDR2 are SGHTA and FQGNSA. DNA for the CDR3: TGTGCCAGCAGCAAGTGGACTAGCGAAATCTATGAGCAGTTCTTC. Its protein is CASSKWTSEIYEQFF. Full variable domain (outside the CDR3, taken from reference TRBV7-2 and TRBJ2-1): GAGVSQSPSNKVTEKGKDVELRCDPISGHTALYWYRQSLGQGLEFLIYFQGNSAPDKSGLPSDRFSAERTGGSVSTLTIQRTQQEDSAVYLCASSKWTSEIYEQFFGPGTRLTVL.

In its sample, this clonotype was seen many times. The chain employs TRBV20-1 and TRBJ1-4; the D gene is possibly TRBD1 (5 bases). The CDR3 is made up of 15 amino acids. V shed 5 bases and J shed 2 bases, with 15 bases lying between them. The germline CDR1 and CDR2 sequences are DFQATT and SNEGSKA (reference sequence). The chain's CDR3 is CSAVLPGGTNEKLFF. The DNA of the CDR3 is TGCAGTGCTGTCCTTCCGGGGGGGACTAATGAAAAACTGTTTTTT.

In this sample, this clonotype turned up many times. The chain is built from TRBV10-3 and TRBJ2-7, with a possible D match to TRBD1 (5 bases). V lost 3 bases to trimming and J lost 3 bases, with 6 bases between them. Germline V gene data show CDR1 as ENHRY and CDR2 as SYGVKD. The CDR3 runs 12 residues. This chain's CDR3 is CAISEQDYEQYF. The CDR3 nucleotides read TGTGCCATCAGTGAACAGGACTACGAGCAGTACTTC.

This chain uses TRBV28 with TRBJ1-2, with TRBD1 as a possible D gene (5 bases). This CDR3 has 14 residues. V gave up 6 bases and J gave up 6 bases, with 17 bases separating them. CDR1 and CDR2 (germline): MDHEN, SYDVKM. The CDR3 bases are TGTGCCAGCAGAGAGGGGACCCTACCGGATGGCTACACCTTC. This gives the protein CASREGTLPDGYTF.

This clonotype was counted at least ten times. The CDR3 spells CASRTGLAGYNEQFF. The DNA of the CDR3 is TGTGCCAGCAGAACGGGACTAGCGGGGTACAATGAGCAGTTCTTC. The chain links TRBV12-3 or TRBV12-4 to TRBJ2-1; 13 bases line up with TRBD2. Trimming at V came to 6 bases and at J to 4 bases, leaving 3 bases not matched to a gene. CDR3 length equals 15 residues.